The source of this T cell receptor beta chain is a study of T cells in Graves' hyperthyroidism and ophthalmopathy. Study conclusions and caveats: Ophthalmopathy could be told apart from stable hyperthyroidism with a 13 V-J model.

There are many counts of this clonotype. Its cognate antigen is unknown. Amplified regions were TCR beta CDR3 sequences from RNA transcripts. TCR CDR3 regions were first amplified by RT-PCR with HTBI primers. A single record per CDR3 protein comes from TCRdb applying MiXCR to the multiplex PCR reads. The data show around 190,000 distinct CDR3 sequences, with about a sixth seen just once and 29% held by the top ten. V gave up 0 bases and J gave up 6 bases, with 11 bases separating them. The CDR3 extends over 14 amino acids. Germline loops: CDR1 SGHTA, CDR2 FQGNSA. The chain couples TRBV7-2 to TRBJ1-2; the D gene is possibly TRBD1 (6 bases). Sequencing was carried out using blood. The TCR was taken from a woman in her forties or fifties with Graves' hyperthyroidism. CDR3 sequence: CASSLARQVHGYTF. The DNA of the CDR3 is TGTGCCAGCAGCTTAGCGCGACAGGTCCATGGCTACACCTTC.